These 14 T cell receptor beta chains were all obtained from the same sample, sequenced in a study of T cell responses to AZD1222 COVID-19 vaccine. Measured with immunoSEQ multiplex PCR; TCRdb has only the in-frame clones, and not every one. Here the sample spans over 120,000 clones, 85% to 95% being singletons. This specimen was peripheral blood, taken 28 days after the second AZD1222 dose. The receptors were sampled from an adult who received the AZD1222 COVID-19 vaccine.

J is TRBJ1-1 and V is TRBV20-1; no clear D. V was shortened by 4 bases and J by 5 bases, with 5 bases between the two germline ends. From germline, CDR1 is DFQATT and CDR2 SNEGSKA (reference sequence). The CDR3 has 10 amino acids. CDR3 bases: TGCAGTGCTATAGGGACTGAAGCTTTCTTT. Translating it yields CSAIGTEAFF.

This clone was observed a few times. This CDR3 is CASSPGQFPHQPQHF. The CDR3 coding sequence is TGTGCCAGCAGCCCCGGACAGTTTCCACATCAGCCCCAGCATTTT. The gene calls are TRBV7-9 and TRBJ1-5, with a possible D match to TRBD1 (6 bases). The V gene lost 5 bases and the J gene lost 5 bases, with 16 bases spanning the gap. From germline, CDR1 is SEHNR and CDR2 FQNEAQ (reference sequence). The CDR3 consists of 15 residues.

V gene TRBV7-9 combines with J gene TRBJ1-5, with 10 positions matching TRBD1. Germline CDR1 is SEHNR and CDR2 is FQNEAQ (reference sequence). V trimming: 1 base; J trimming: 7 bases; junction bases outside the gene matches: 4. The CDR3 has 15 amino acids. The CDR3 loop is CASSLGQGAHQPQHF. The DNA of the CDR3 is TGTGCCAGCAGCTTAGGACAGGGGGCCCACCAGCCCCAGCATTTT.

The chain combines TRBV18 with TRBJ2-1, with D maybe TRBD1 (6 bases). Trimming took 4 bases from V and 4 from J, leaving 14 bases between them. CDR1 and CDR2 (germline): KGHSH, LQKENI. This CDR3 spans 15 amino acids. The CDR3 sequence is CASSHPRGPYNEQFF. CDR3 sequence (DNA): TGTGCCAGCTCACACCCCAGGGGACCTTACAATGAGCAGTTCTTC.

Regarding this clone: Other DNA sequences in this specimen translate into the identical CDR3. V gene TRBV10-3 combines with J gene TRBJ1-2; D not resolved. This CDR3 contains 12 residues. The germline V gene encodes CDR1 ENHRY and CDR2 SYGVKD. V was clipped by 2 bases and J by 4 bases, with 5 bases between them. CDR3 DNA sequence: TGTGCCATCAGTGAGGGCTCCTATGGCTACACCTTC. Translating it yields CAISEGSYGYTF.

This clone was seen a few times. The chain links TRBV6-6 to TRBJ1-5, with D maybe TRBD1 (5 bases). V was shortened by 7 bases and J by 0 bases, with 16 bases between the two germline ends. This CDR3 is 16 amino acids long. The germline V gene has CDR1 MNHNY and CDR2 SVGAGI (reference sequence). Here the CDR3 DNA reads TGTGCCAGCATGGTGAAGGGGAAATATAGCAATCAGCCCCAGCATTTT. It specifies CASMVKGKYSNQPQHF.

The V and J genes are TRBV5-1 and TRBJ2-7; 9 bases line up with TRBD1. CDR3 length: 14 amino acids. From germline, CDR1 is SGHRS and CDR2 YFSETQ. With V trimmed by 4 bases and J by 6 bases, 8 bases remained unmatched. This chain's CDR3 is CASSTAGTGFEQYF. CDR3 nucleotides: TGCGCCAGCAGCACGGCCGGGACAGGGTTCGAGCAGTACTTC. Variable domain in full (rest from reference TRBV5-1 and TRBJ2-7): KAGVTQTPRYLIKTRGQQVTLSCSPISGHRSVSWYQQTPGQGLQFLFEYFSETQRNKGNFPGRFSGRQFSNSRSEMNVSTLELGDSALYLCASSTAGTGFEQYFGPGTRLTVT.

This clone was recorded only once. This chain links TRBV5-1 with TRBJ2-5, with 10 bases matching TRBD2. Germline V lookup: CDR1 SGHRS, CDR2 YFSETQ. V lost 5 bases, J lost 2 bases, and 0 bases stayed unmatched. The CDR3 consists of 13 residues. CDR3 bases: TGCGCCAGCAGACTAGCGGGACAAGAGACCCAGTACTTC. Amino acid sequence: CASRLAGQETQYF.

The chain carries TRBV12-3 or TRBV12-4 and TRBJ2-7, with D unresolved. V lost 2 bases and J 4 bases, leaving 9 bases between the germline ends. The CDR3 spans 13 residues. In nucleotides, the CDR3 is TGTGCCAGCAGTTTATTACCGAGTTACGAGCAGTACTTC. Translated, it gives CASSLLPSYEQYF.

This rearrangement joins TRBV28 to TRBJ1-2, with D possibly matching TRBD1 (6 bases). The CDR3 runs 15 residues. Looked up from germline, CDR1 is MDHEN and CDR2 is SYDVKM. Trimming stripped 5 bases from V and 0 bases from J, with 13 bases between. Here the CDR3 reads CASSTSGVANYGYTF. Written as DNA, the CDR3 is TGTGCCAGCAGTACGTCAGGGGTAGCTAACTATGGCTACACCTTC.

V is TRBV11-3 and J is TRBJ1-1; D is unresolved. The CDR3 extends over 13 amino acids. V was pared by 5 bases and J by 3 bases, with 10 bases between. From germline, CDR1 is SGHNT and CDR2 YENEEA. The CDR3 sequence is CASSRGADTEAFF. Here the CDR3 DNA reads TGTGCCAGCAGCCGAGGTGCTGACACTGAAGCTTTCTTT.

This clone was observed once. V usage is TRBV28 and J usage is TRBJ1-2; 8 nucleotides agree with TRBD1. The CDR3 spans 15 residues. Germline V gives CDR1 MDHEN, CDR2 SYDVKM. The V and J ends lost 1 base and 0 bases, in that order; junction bases with no gene match: 1. CDR3 in amino acids: CASSLSGGTNYGYTF. For the CDR3, the DNA is TGTGCCAGCAGTTTATCAGGGGGCACTAACTATGGCTACACCTTC.

This rearrangement joins TRBV19 to TRBJ1-2, with D unresolved. CDR1 is LNHDA, CDR2 SQIVND, per germline (reference sequence). V was pared by 8 bases and J by 1 base, with 5 bases between. CDR3 length equals 11 residues. CDR3 DNA: TGTGCCAGTTCGGATAACTATGGCTACACCTTC. Residues: CASSDNYGYTF.

This clone has only one observation. The rearrangement joins TRBV10-3 to TRBJ1-1; D remains unclear. This CDR3 is 13 amino acids long. In germline, CDR1 is ENHRY, CDR2 SYGVKD. The V end lost 2 bases, the J end lost 3 bases, and 7 bases lay between the germline ends. CDR3 sequence reads: CAISETGDTEAFF. The CDR3 bases are TGTGCCATCAGTGAGACCGGAGACACTGAAGCTTTCTTT.